Presented here are 21 T cell receptor beta chains from one specimen sequenced in a study of T cells in Graves' hyperthyroidism and ophthalmopathy. Amplification of TCR beta CDR3 regions used RNA as the template. TCR CDR3 regions were first amplified by RT-PCR with HTBI primers. In TCRdb, the multiplex PCR reads were re-called with MiXCR into one record per CDR3 protein. The sample shows around 580,000 distinct CDR3 sequences, 15% to 20% of them seen only once. Sequencing input: blood. The origin of the receptors is a woman between 18 and 30 years old with Graves' hyperthyroidism.

This clonotype came up a few times. This rearrangement joins TRBV2 to TRBJ1-3, with TRBD1 as a possible D gene (5 bases). Looked up from germline, CDR1 is SNHLY and CDR2 is FYNNEI. V dropped 6 bases and J dropped 0 bases, with 12 bases sitting between them. The CDR3 is made up of 15 amino acids. CDR3 nucleotides: TGTGCCAGCAGGTACGACAGAAACTCTGGAAACACCATATATTTT. It is translated as CASRYDRNSGNTIYF.

This clonotype occurred many times. This chain joins TRBV28 and TRBJ2-1, with TRBD2 identical over 12 bases. Germline loops: CDR1 MDHEN, CDR2 SYDVKM. The CDR3 covers 19 residues. Trimming at V came to 4 bases and at J to 9 bases, leaving 19 bases not matched to a gene. The chain's CDR3 is CASSYTHDSLAGGWVEQFF. CDR3 bases: TGTGCCAGCAGTTACACACACGATTCACTAGCGGGAGGTTGGGTTGAGCAGTTCTTC.

This clonotype was recorded at least ten times. The chain carries TRBV6-1 and TRBJ2-7; 9 nucleotides align to TRBD2. Germline V gene data show CDR1 as MNHNS and CDR2 as SASEGT. The CDR3 has 13 residues. V was clipped by 10 bases and J by 1 base; unmatched bases: 5. CDR3: CATEREVSYEQYF. The CDR3 DNA sequence: TGTGCCACCGAGCGGGAGGTATCCTACGAGCAGTACTTC.

This clonotype came up a few times. A junction end diverges from the germline sequence, so it may reflect a read error. The chain joins TRBV12-3 or TRBV12-4 to TRBJ2-1; 8 bases map to TRBD2. CDR3 length: 12 residues. CDR3 region: CASSLAGRLLFF. In DNA, the CDR3 is TGTGCCAGCAGCTTAGCGGGGAGGTTGCTGTTCTTC.

In its sample, this clonotype was seen many times. V gene TRBV29-1 combines with J gene TRBJ1-1; D not certain. Per germline, CDR1 SQVTM and CDR2 ANQGSEA. The CDR3 is made up of 15 amino acids. V was clipped by 5 bases and J by 8 bases, with 24 bases between them. Written as DNA, the CDR3 is TGCAGCGTTCGGCCATCGGCCGGATGGGCGGAAGAAGCTTTCTTT. Its translation: CSVRPSAGWAEEAFF.

In this sample, this clonotype turned up many times. This chain connects TRBV5-1 to TRBJ2-3; a possible D gene is TRBD2 (6 bases). The CDR3 runs to 14 residues. V was clipped by 7 bases and J by 1 base, with 13 bases between them. Germline assignment: CDR1 SGHRS and CDR2 YFSETQ. The CDR3 bases are TGCGCCAGCGGTGACGGGGGAGGCACAGATACGCAGTATTTT. Translation: CASGDGGGTDTQYF.

The table lists this clonotype with many counts. The rearrangement uses TRBV10-3 and TRBJ2-7, with D possibly being TRBD1 (6 bases). V lost 2 bases and J 2 bases, leaving 10 bases between the germline ends. The CDR3 has 14 amino acids. In germline, CDR1 is ENHRY, CDR2 SYGVKD. The DNA of the CDR3 is TGTGCCATCAGTGAGAGGGGGAATCCCTACGAGCAGTACTTC. This translates into CAISERGNPYEQYF.

This clonotype appeared a few times. The V call is TRBV28, the J call TRBJ1-2, with D perhaps matching TRBD1 (6 bases). The CDR3 runs 13 residues. Germline V CDR1 and CDR2: MDHEN, SYDVKM. Trimming removed 8 bases at V and 4 bases at J, with 14 bases between. The CDR3 sequence is CASGKQGLYGYTF. CDR3 DNA sequence: TGTGCCAGCGGGAAACAGGGCCTCTATGGCTACACCTTC.

The chain uses TRBV19 and TRBJ2-4, with 12 bases aligning to TRBD1. CDR1 is LNHDA and CDR2 is SQIVND in the germline V gene (reference sequence). With 5 bases clipped from V and 2 bases from J, the junction kept 10 bases outside the gene matches. The CDR3 runs 18 residues. This CDR3 reads CASSVVPGQGASKNIQYF. The DNA of the CDR3 is TGTGCCAGTAGTGTAGTACCGGGACAGGGGGCATCCAAAAACATTCAGTACTTC.

The chain employs TRBV9 and TRBJ2-2; the D gene is possibly TRBD2 (7 bases). The CDR3 has 15 residues. V lost 3 bases to trimming and J lost 4 bases, with 13 bases between them. CDR1 and CDR2 (germline): SGDLS, YYNGEE. The CDR3 sequence: CASSGGGPGTGELFF. CDR3 nucleotides: TGTGCCAGCAGCGGGGGGGGGCCGGGCACCGGGGAGCTGTTTTTT.

The chain is built from TRBV24-1 and TRBJ2-3; weak D call: TRBD2 (6 bases). Between the trimmed V and J ends, which lost 5 bases and 4 bases, there was a span of 21 bases. From germline, CDR1 is KGHDR and CDR2 SFDVKD. This CDR3 has 17 residues. The CDR3 region has the DNA TGTGCCACCAGTGTTACGACTAGTATGAGGTTCCCAGATACGCAGTATTTT. This gives the protein CATSVTTSMRFPDTQYF.

This clonotype was counted a few times. The chain combines TRBV19 with TRBJ1-5, with a possible D match to TRBD1 (5 bases). Germline V CDR1 and CDR2: LNHDA, SQIVND (reference sequence). The V end lost 6 bases, the J end lost 4 bases, and 19 bases lay between the germline ends. The length of the CDR3 is 16 residues. In DNA, the CDR3 is TGTGCCAGTAGCATTACCCCGGGGCATCCGAATCAGCCCCAGCATTTT. Translation: CASSITPGHPNQPQHF. Supplemented by reference TRBV19 and TRBJ1-5, the full variable domain reads DGGITQSPKYLFRKEGQNVTLSCEQNLNHDAMYWYRQDPGQGLRLIYYSQIVNDFQKGDIAEGYSVSREKKESFPLTVTSAQKNPTAFYLCASSITPGHPNQPQHFGDGTRLSIL.

This clonotype showed up many times. V and J are TRBV11-2 and TRBJ1-6; 7 bases align to TRBD1. The germline CDR1 and CDR2 sequences are SGHAT and FQNNGV. V shed 4 bases, J shed 6 bases, and the junction held 9 bases outside the gene matches. The CDR3 is made up of 16 amino acids. The CDR3 spells CASSSYRGMGNSPLHF. The CDR3, as DNA: TGTGCCAGCAGCTCATACAGGGGAATGGGTAATTCACCCCTCCACTTT.

This CDR3 is CATTTRRDSFYEQYF. The CDR3, as DNA: TGTGCCACAACCACCCGCCGGGACAGTTTTTATGAGCAGTACTTC. This chain links TRBV6-1 with TRBJ2-7; 7 nucleotides agree with TRBD1. V gave up 10 bases and J gave up 7 bases; unmatched junction bases: 19. This CDR3 has 15 amino acids. Germline CDR1 and CDR2: MNHNS and SASEGT.

This clonotype was counted ten times or more. The chain uses TRBV6-1 and TRBJ2-7, with D perhaps being TRBD1 or TRBD2 (5 bases each). This CDR3 region has 15 residues. Germline V gene sequence: CDR1 MNHNS, CDR2 SASEGT. The V gene lost 1 base and the J gene lost 3 bases, with 13 bases spanning the gap. CDR3 bases: TGTGCCAGCAGTGAAGATCACGCAGGGAGCTACGAGCAGTACTTC. Translation gives CASSEDHAGSYEQYF.

This clonotype turned up a few times. The J gene is TRBJ2-5, the V gene TRBV5-1; perhaps TRBD2 as D (6 bases). V was cut by 1 base and J by 6 bases, with 19 bases left in between. The germline V gene encodes CDR1 SGHRS and CDR2 YFSETQ. The CDR3 has 16 residues. The CDR3 region is CASSLSVGGSGKTQYF. CDR3 in DNA: TGCGCCAGCAGCTTGTCGGTCGGGGGAAGTGGGAAGACCCAGTACTTC.

In this sample, this clonotype turned up many times. The chain combines TRBV6-1 with TRBJ2-1; TRBD1 aligns across 9 bases. CDR3 size: 13 residues. CDR1 MNHNS and CDR2 SASEGT come from the germline V gene. The V gene end was trimmed by 4 bases and the J gene end by 5 bases; junction bases not matched to a gene: 0. The chain's CDR3 is CASSGDRDNEQFF. The DNA for the CDR3 is TGTGCCAGCAGTGGGGACAGGGACAATGAGCAGTTCTTC.

The table lists this clonotype with many counts. The chain joins TRBV11-3 to TRBJ2-3; D is undetermined. This CDR3 region has 12 residues. V was clipped by 4 bases and J by 4 bases, with 6 bases between them. The germline CDR1 and CDR2 sequences are SGHNT and YENEEA. In DNA form, the CDR3 reads TGTGCCAGCAGCTCTGATGCAGATACGCAGTATTTT. Its translation: CASSSDADTQYF. Complete variable domain (other parts from reference TRBV11-3 and TRBJ2-3): EAGVVQSPRYKIIEKKQPVAFWCNPISGHNTLYWYLQNLGQGPELLIRYENEEAVDDSQLPKDRFSAERLKGVDSTLKIQPAELGDSAVYLCASSSDADTQYFGPGTRLTVL.

In its sample, this clonotype was seen a few times. The junction shows a germline mismatch at one end, possibly a read error. The chain combines TRBV29-1 with TRBJ1-2, with D perhaps matching TRBD1 (5 bases). CDR3 length: 15 amino acids. Germline V gene lookup returns CDR1 SQVTM and CDR2 ANQGSEA. CDR3 sequence: CSVDLREIANCGYTF. Written as DNA, the CDR3 is TGCAGCGTGGACCTCAGGGAGATCGCTAACTGTGGCTACACCTTC.

V is TRBV12-5 and J is TRBJ2-7, with 7 bases matching TRBD2. The CDR3 runs to 15 residues. Germline-derived CDR1 and CDR2 are LGHNT and FRNRAP. Germline trimming cut 0 bases from V and 6 bases from J; bases unmatched to any gene: 8. CDR3 region: CASGLVLGTIPEQYF. For the CDR3, the DNA is TGTGCTAGTGGTTTGGTGCTTGGGACTATTCCCGAGCAGTACTTC.

Ten or more counts support this clonotype. The chain is built from TRBV5-6 and TRBJ2-7; 11 bases fit TRBD1. Germline V gives CDR1 SGHDT, CDR2 YYEEEE. This CDR3 is 15 amino acids long. Trimming at V came to 1 base and at J to 7 bases, leaving 7 bases not matched to a gene. In DNA, the CDR3 is TGTGCCAGCAGCTTGTTAGGACAGGGGGCTGGGGAGCAGTACTTC. Translation: CASSLLGQGAGEQYF.